What follows describes a single TCR beta chain. Its antigen is still unknown. The sample is drawn from a study of human T cells and chemical hapten exposure. In the study overall: On about 2 cm by about 2 cm of upper inner arm skin, sensitization was performed with 2% DPC. Regarding the study as a whole: With DPC sensitization, TCRs exceeding 1 in 1000 frequency showed no change.

This CDR3 spans 13 amino acids. Study processing details: Samples ranged from about 23,224 to 690,600 TCRs, with a median of roughly 96,000. TCRdb analysed the RACE reads with MiXCR anew, one entry per CDR3 protein. Here the V and J calls rest on TCRdb's processing, not on the authors' analysis. Seen here are 280,000 or so distinct CDR3 sequences, 7.5% to 8% observed once, and the top ten hold about 1.2%. Time point of the sample: pre-sensitization, week 0. As to treatment: therapeutic diphenylcyclopropenone sensitization with weekly scalp DPC. People who gave samples had alopecia, were 18 to 70 years old, and were suitable for DPC.

The J gene is TRBJ2-3, the V gene TRBV21-1. TRBV21-1 is reported as a pseudogene. The sample here was whole blood, taken in connection with sensitization to the hapten diphenylcyclopropenone (DPC). The TCR originated in a man aged 18 to 30 with alopecia areata. Some clones in this sample may be carry-over from other donors' samples. CDR3 loop: CASSTNPVTAQYF. The CDR3 DNA is TGTGCCAGCAGCACCAACCCCGTGACGGCGCAGTATTTT.